The 29 T cell receptor beta chains listed next were all sequenced from one sample in a study of graft-versus-host responses after intestinal transplantation. Generated by immunoSEQ multiplex PCR, the TCRdb table keeps only in-frame clones and is missing some. This sample carries 100,000 to 130,000 clones, roughly 90% of them seen once, and the ten largest clones take around 0.73%. Their antigen targets remain unknown. The sequences come from unstimulated CD4+ T cells sorted from spleen or lymph node cells, collected before transplant. These receptors were obtained from a human donor who was the organ donor for an intestinal transplant.

This chain links TRBV7-3 with TRBJ2-1, with 7 bases fitting TRBD1. The CDR3 has 14 residues. Unmatched junction bases numbered 8, after V lost 4 bases and J lost 8 bases. CDR1 and CDR2 (germline): SGHTA, FQGTGA. The CDR3 loop reads CASSSGTVSHEQFF. The CDR3 coding sequence is TGTGCCAGCAGCTCCGGGACAGTGAGTCATGAGCAGTTCTTC.

A word on this clone: The junction does not match germline at one end; this may be a read error. The chain recombines TRBV6-5 with TRBJ1-5; possibly TRBD1 for D (5 bases). The CDR3 runs 14 residues. Germline values: CDR1 MNHEY, CDR2 SVGAGI. CDR3 nucleotides: TGTGCCGGCAGCTCACAGGATAGCAATCAGCCCCAGCATTTT. Encoded protein: CAGSSQDSNQPQHF.

The chain recombines TRBV6-1 with TRBJ2-2; no clear D gene. Germline V gene lookup returns CDR1 MNHNS and CDR2 SASEGT. The V end lost 9 bases, the J end lost 2 bases, and 13 bases lay between the germline ends. The CDR3 extends over 14 amino acids. CDR3 nucleotides: TGTGCCAGAGGTACCCTCGAAAACACCGGGGAGCTGTTTTTT. This sequence encodes CARGTLENTGELFF.

In DNA form, the CDR3 reads TGTGCCAGCAGGGGACTGGGGGAAAGCTCCTACGAGCAGTACTTC. It is translated as CASRGLGESSYEQYF. The chain is built from TRBV6-5 and TRBJ2-5; TRBD2 might be the D (6 bases). The J call is in doubt because the DNA end fits TRBJ2-7 better. The CDR3 consists of 15 residues. CDR1 and CDR2 from the germline V gene are MNHEY and SVGAGI.

This clone was observed a handful of times. V is TRBV27 and J is TRBJ2-2; 8 nucleotides line up with TRBD1. Germline lookup yields CDR1 MNHEY and CDR2 SMNVEV (reference sequence). This CDR3 is 14 amino acids long. Trimming removed 7 bases from V and 7 bases from J; junction bases left unmatched: 8. In nucleotides, the CDR3 is TGTGCCAGCACCGGACAGGGTACCGACGGGGAGCTGTTTTTT. Its translation is CASTGQGTDGELFF.

This clone was observed a handful of times. The chain employs TRBV10-3 and TRBJ1-6; 9 bases align to TRBD1. In germline, CDR1 is ENHRY, CDR2 SYGVKD. V shed 6 bases and J 1 base; nucleotides not matched to a gene: 7. The CDR3 is made up of 17 amino acids. In DNA, the CDR3 is TGTGCCATCAGGGCCGGGACAGGGATATCCTATAATTCACCCCTCCACTTT. Protein sequence: CAIRAGTGISYNSPLHF.

This chain connects TRBV23-1 to TRBJ1-1; tentative D call: TRBD1 (5 bases). TRBV23-1 is flagged as an ORF with uncertain function. This CDR3 contains 15 residues. V was cut by 0 bases and J by 2 bases, with 10 bases left in between. The CDR3 nucleotides read TGCGCCAGCAGTCAATCGTGGGGCATTAACACTGAAGCTTTCTTT. Translating it yields CASSQSWGINTEAFF.

The V and J genes are TRBV18 and TRBJ1-2; the D is unclear. The V gene's germline CDR1 is KGHSH and CDR2 LQKENI. The V end lost 6 bases, the J end lost 5 bases, and 16 bases lay between the germline ends. This CDR3 region has 14 residues. In nucleotides, the CDR3 is TGTGCCAGCTCCCCCCAAGGCTCCCGGTATGGCTACACCTTC. This codes for CASSPQGSRYGYTF.

V usage is TRBV9 and J usage is TRBJ1-3; D unclear. The germline V gene has CDR1 SGDLS and CDR2 YYNGEE. The germline V and J ends were trimmed by 4 bases and 0 bases, with 17 bases remaining between them. CDR3 length: 17 amino acids. CDR3 amino acids: CASSHDFSTTSGNTIYF. In DNA, the CDR3 is TGTGCCAGCAGCCACGACTTCTCCACGACCTCTGGAAACACCATATATTTT.

The genes are TRBV7-2 and TRBJ1-2, with D possibly TRBD1 on 6 matching bases. This CDR3 is built from 14 residues. The V end was cut by 6 bases, the J end by 4 bases, with 15 bases between. Per the germline V gene, CDR1 is SGHTA and CDR2 is FQGNSA. CDR3 loop: CASRLGGGLYGYTF. The CDR3 coding sequence is TGTGCCAGCAGACTTGGGGGGGGCCTCTATGGCTACACCTTC.

The V call is TRBV10-3, the J call TRBJ2-7; 10 nucleotides line up with TRBD2. CDR1 is ENHRY and CDR2 is SYGVKD in the germline V gene. The CDR3 consists of 15 residues. J was trimmed by 2 bases and V by 6 bases; bases with no gene match: 7. CDR3 residues: CAIRVGTSEAYEQYF. As DNA, the CDR3 is TGTGCCATCAGGGTTGGGACTAGCGAGGCCTACGAGCAGTACTTC.

V usage is TRBV10-2 and J usage is TRBJ1-1; maybe TRBD1 (5 bases). The CDR3 is made up of 17 amino acids. Trimming removed 2 bases from V and 1 base from J, with 17 bases in between. CDR1 WSHSY and CDR2 SAAADI come from the germline V gene. DNA of the CDR3: TGCGCCAGCAGTGAGAAGCTAGGGGCAGGAGAGAACACTGAAGCTTTCTTT. The encoded protein is CASSEKLGAGENTEAFF.

The table lists this clone with a few counts. The chain has TRBV5-1 and TRBJ1-2; D is unresolved. V was clipped by 7 bases and J by 0 bases, with 13 bases between them. Germline-derived CDR1 and CDR2 are SGHRS and YFSETQ. CDR3 length: 14 residues. For the CDR3, the DNA is TGCGCCAGCGCTCCGGTGTCGGCTAACTATGGCTACACCTTC. This gives the protein CASAPVSANYGYTF.

The chain employs TRBV7-2 and TRBJ1-3; D ambiguous. Germline lookup yields CDR1 SGHTA and CDR2 FQGNSA. Trimming pared 1 base from V and 2 bases from J, leaving 9 bases between. CDR3 length: 15 residues. CDR3 residues: CASSLVSGPGNTIYF. CDR3 nucleotide sequence: TGTGCCAGCAGCTTAGTTTCGGGTCCTGGAAACACCATATATTTT.

The chain joins TRBV27 to TRBJ2-7, with D perhaps matching TRBD1 (6 bases). The CDR3 runs 13 residues. From germline, CDR1 is MNHEY and CDR2 SMNVEV (reference sequence). Between the trimmed V and J ends, which lost 5 bases and 0 bases, there was a span of 8 bases. In DNA form, the CDR3 reads TGTGCCAGCAGTCGGGACATCTCCTACGAGCAGTACTTC. It translates to CASSRDISYEQYF.

This chain connects TRBV12-5 to TRBJ2-3; the D gene is possibly TRBD2 (7 bases). This CDR3 is built from 18 residues. V lost 0 bases to trimming and J lost 2 bases, with 18 bases between them. In germline, CDR1 is LGHNT, CDR2 FRNRAP. This CDR3 reads CASGLVLNAGAFTDTQYF. The CDR3 DNA sequence: TGTGCTAGTGGTTTGGTACTAAATGCGGGGGCCTTCACAGATACGCAGTATTTT.

The V call is TRBV19, the J call TRBJ2-1, with D hard to call. The CDR3 has 15 residues. Germline CDR1 reads LNHDA; CDR2 reads SQIVND (reference sequence). Deletions cut 3 bases from V and 3 bases from J, with 12 bases between. The CDR3: CASSIQVGDYNEQFF. The CDR3 DNA reads as TGTGCCAGTAGTATTCAGGTGGGCGACTACAATGAGCAGTTCTTC.

The chain links TRBV7-2 to TRBJ2-1; no clear D. The germline V gene has CDR1 SGHTA and CDR2 FQGNSA. Trimming stripped 3 bases from V and 0 bases from J, with 9 bases between. This CDR3 has 15 amino acids. CDR3: CASSFGVASYNEQFF. DNA for the CDR3: TGTGCCAGCAGCTTTGGTGTAGCCTCCTACAATGAGCAGTTCTTC.

The chain joins TRBV7-2 to TRBJ2-6; D possibly matches TRBD1 or TRBD2 (5 bases each). Germline CDR1 SGHTA, CDR2 FQGNSA. V was cut by 4 bases and J by 4 bases, with 20 bases left in between. This CDR3 comprises 18 residues. The CDR3 spells CASSSEGSGQPGANVLTF. DNA of the CDR3: TGTGCCAGCAGCTCCGAGGGGAGTGGACAACCCGGGGCCAACGTCCTGACTTTC.

The rearrangement links TRBV5-1 to TRBJ1-4; D uncertain. From germline, CDR1 is SGHRS and CDR2 YFSETQ. The V gene lost 0 bases and the J gene lost 8 bases, with 14 bases spanning the gap. The CDR3 contains 15 residues. The CDR3: CASSLALGSGEKLFF. In DNA, the CDR3 is TGCGCCAGCAGCTTGGCTCTAGGTTCAGGAGAAAAACTGTTTTTT.

The gene calls are TRBV5-6 and TRBJ1-2; the D is unclear. Germline V CDR1 and CDR2: SGHDT, YYEEEE. Trimming left V 1 base short and J 3 bases short, with 16 bases between. This CDR3 spans 16 amino acids. DNA for the CDR3: TGTGCCAGCAGCTTGTTCGGGTTTCCTTTGGACTATGGCTACACCTTC. Translated, it gives CASSLFGFPLDYGYTF.

In this sample, this clone turned up once. The chain's CDR3 is CASSQPGLAGNEQYF. The CDR3 DNA is TGTGCCAGCTCACAACCGGGACTAGCGGGCAACGAGCAGTACTTC. V and J are TRBV18 and TRBJ2-7; TRBD2 aligns across 12 bases. Germline V gene sequence: CDR1 KGHSH, CDR2 LQKENI. J was trimmed by 5 bases and V by 4 bases; bases with no gene match: 6. The CDR3 sequence is 15 residues long.

V and J are TRBV5-1 and TRBJ2-2, with 8 bases identical to TRBD2. The CDR3 covers 16 residues. The V gene end was trimmed by 0 bases and the J gene end by 7 bases; junction bases not matched to a gene: 8. Germline V gene sequence: CDR1 SGHRS, CDR2 YFSETQ. Written as DNA, the CDR3 is TGCGCCAGCAGCTTGGGTGTGACTAGCGTGTTCGGGGAGCTGTTTTTT. It specifies CASSLGVTSVFGELFF.

This rearrangement joins TRBV5-4 to TRBJ2-2, with 10 bases fitting TRBD1. Germline V gene sequence: CDR1 SGHNT, CDR2 YYREEE (reference sequence). The junction had 6 bases not matched to a gene; V was cut back by 3 bases and J by 4 bases. This CDR3 spans 16 amino acids. CDR3 sequence reads: CASSWGQGRSTGELFF. In nucleotides, the CDR3 is TGTGCCAGCAGCTGGGGACAGGGGAGGAGCACCGGGGAGCTGTTTTTT.

A few counts support this clone. The chain has TRBV6-5 and TRBJ2-7; weak D call: TRBD2 (5 bases). Germline CDR1 and CDR2: MNHEY and SVGAGI. Trimming pared 5 bases from V and 7 bases from J, leaving 18 bases between. This CDR3 spans 14 amino acids. CDR3 bases: TGTGCCAGCAGTAAATCCGGGAACCTAGGGGAGCAGTACTTC. This codes for CASSKSGNLGEQYF.

The chain joins TRBV10-3 to TRBJ2-2; TRBD2 agrees at 8 bases. Trimming at V came to 4 bases and at J to 5 bases, leaving 6 bases not matched to a gene. This CDR3 comprises 15 residues. Germline V gene data show CDR1 as ENHRY and CDR2 as SYGVKD. The CDR3 nucleotides read TGTGCCATCAGTGCCGGGACTAGTGGTACCGGGGAGCTGTTTTTT. The encoded protein is CAISAGTSGTGELFF.

This clone is a singleton in its sample. This chain joins TRBV9 and TRBJ2-5; 8 bases line up with TRBD2. This CDR3 spans 14 amino acids. In germline, CDR1 is SGDLS, CDR2 YYNGEE. Germline trimming cut 4 bases from V and 5 bases from J; bases unmatched to any gene: 7. The CDR3 sequence is CASSPRTSTETQYF. DNA for the CDR3: TGTGCCAGCAGCCCTAGGACTAGCACGGAGACCCAGTACTTC.

The chain carries TRBV5-1 and TRBJ1-2, with D possibly matching TRBD1 (5 bases). The CDR3 sequence is 14 residues long. The V and J ends lost 0 bases and 10 bases respectively, with 16 bases between them. CDR1 and CDR2 from the germline V gene are SGHRS and YFSETQ. The CDR3 nucleotides are TGCGCCAGCAGCTTGGCGGGGCAGCGTGACGACTACACCTTC. Amino acid sequence: CASSLAGQRDDYTF.

The chain recombines TRBV6-5 with TRBJ2-7, with 7 bases that match TRBD1. The V gene end was trimmed by 8 bases and the J gene end by 1 base; junction bases not matched to a gene: 5. The germline gives CDR1 MNHEY, CDR2 SVGAGI. The CDR3 is made up of 13 amino acids. CDR3: CASRDRFSYEQYF. Here the CDR3 DNA reads TGTGCCAGCCGGGACAGATTTTCCTACGAGCAGTACTTC.